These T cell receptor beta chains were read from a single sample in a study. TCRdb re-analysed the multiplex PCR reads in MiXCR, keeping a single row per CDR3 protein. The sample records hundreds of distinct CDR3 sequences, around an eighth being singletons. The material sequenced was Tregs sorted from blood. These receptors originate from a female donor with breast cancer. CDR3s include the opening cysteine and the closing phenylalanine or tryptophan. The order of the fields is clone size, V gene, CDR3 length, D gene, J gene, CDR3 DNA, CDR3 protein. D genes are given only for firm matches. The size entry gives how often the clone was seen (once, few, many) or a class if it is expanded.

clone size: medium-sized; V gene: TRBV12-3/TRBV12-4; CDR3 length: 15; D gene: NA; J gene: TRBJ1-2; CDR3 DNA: TGTGCCAGCAGTTTAGAGTCAGGGGTAAACTATGGCTACACCTTC; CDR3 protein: CASSLESGVNYGYTF
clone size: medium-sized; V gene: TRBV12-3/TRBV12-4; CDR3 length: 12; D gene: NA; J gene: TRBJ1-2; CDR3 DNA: TGTGCCAGCAGCCCGGGATCCTATGGCTACACCTTC; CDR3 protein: CASSPGSYGYTF
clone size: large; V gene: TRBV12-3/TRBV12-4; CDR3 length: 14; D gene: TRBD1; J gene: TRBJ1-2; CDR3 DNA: TGTGCCAGCAGTCCTCAGACAGGGAACTATGGCTACACCTTC; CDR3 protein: CASSPQTGNYGYTF
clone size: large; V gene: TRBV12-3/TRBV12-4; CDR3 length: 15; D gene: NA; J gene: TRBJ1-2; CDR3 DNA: TGTGCCAGCAGTAATTCCCCTGGGACTCGTTATGGCTACACCTTC; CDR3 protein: CASSNSPGTRYGYTF
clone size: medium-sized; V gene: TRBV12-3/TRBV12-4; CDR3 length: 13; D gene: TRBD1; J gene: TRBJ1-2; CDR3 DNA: TGTGCCAGCAACCCGGGACAGGCCTATGGCTACACCTTC; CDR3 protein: CASNPGQAYGYTF
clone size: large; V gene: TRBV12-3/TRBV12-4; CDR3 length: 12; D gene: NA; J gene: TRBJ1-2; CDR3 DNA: TGTGCCAGCAACTCAGGGTATTATGGCTACACCTTC; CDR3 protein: CASNSGYYGYTF
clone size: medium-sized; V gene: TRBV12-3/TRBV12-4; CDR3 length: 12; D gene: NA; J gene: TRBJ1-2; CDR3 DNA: TGTGCCAGCTTCACACCTAACTATGGCTACACCTTC; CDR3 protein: CASFTPNYGYTF
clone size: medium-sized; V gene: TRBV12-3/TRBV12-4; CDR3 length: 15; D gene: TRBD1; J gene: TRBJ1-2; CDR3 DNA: TGTGCCAGCAGTTTCCAAACAGGGGCTAACTATGGCTACACCTTC; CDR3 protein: CASSFQTGANYGYTF
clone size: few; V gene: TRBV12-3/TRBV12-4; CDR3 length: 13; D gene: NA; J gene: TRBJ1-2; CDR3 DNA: TGTGCCAGCAGACCTTTAACCTCCTATGGCTACACCTTC; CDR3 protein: CASRPLTSYGYTF
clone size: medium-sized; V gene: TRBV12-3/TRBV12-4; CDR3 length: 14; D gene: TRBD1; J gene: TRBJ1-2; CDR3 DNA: TGTGCCAGCACCCTCGGACAGGGATCGAGTGGCTACACCTTC; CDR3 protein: CASTLGQGSSGYTF
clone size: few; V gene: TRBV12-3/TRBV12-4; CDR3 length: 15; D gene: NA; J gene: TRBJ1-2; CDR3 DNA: TGTGCCAGCAGTAATAACGGCGTACAGGGAAGCGGCTACACCTTC; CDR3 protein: CASSNNGVQGSGYTF
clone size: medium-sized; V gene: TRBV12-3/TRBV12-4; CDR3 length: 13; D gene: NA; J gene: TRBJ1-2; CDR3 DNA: TGTGCCAGCAGTTTGATCCTATACTATGGCTACACCTTC; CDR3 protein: CASSLILYYGYTF
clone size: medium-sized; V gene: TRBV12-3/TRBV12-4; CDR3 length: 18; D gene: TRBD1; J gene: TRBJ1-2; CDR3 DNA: TGTGCCAGCAGCTTTCGTAGGGACAGGGCCGAACCTAACTATGGCTACACCTTC; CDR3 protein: CASSFRRDRAEPNYGYTF
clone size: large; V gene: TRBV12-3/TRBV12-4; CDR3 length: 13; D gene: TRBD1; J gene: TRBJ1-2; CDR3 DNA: TGTGCCAGCAGTGATGGGACAGCCTATGGCTACACCTTC; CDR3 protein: CASSDGTAYGYTF
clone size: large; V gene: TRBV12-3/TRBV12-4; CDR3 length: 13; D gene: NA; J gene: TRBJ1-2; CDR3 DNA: TGTGCCAGCAGTTTGGGAGGACAATATGGCTACACCTTC; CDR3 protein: CASSLGGQYGYTF
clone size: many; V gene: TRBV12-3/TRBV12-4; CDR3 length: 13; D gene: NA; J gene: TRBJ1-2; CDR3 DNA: TGTGCCAGCACCCCGGGCCCTGGGTATGGCTACACCTTC; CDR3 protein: CASTPGPGYGYTF
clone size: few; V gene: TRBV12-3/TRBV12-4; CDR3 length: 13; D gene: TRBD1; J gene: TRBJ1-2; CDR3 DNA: TGTGCCAGCAGCCCGGGACAGGTTTATGGCTACACCTTC; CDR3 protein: CASSPGQVYGYTF
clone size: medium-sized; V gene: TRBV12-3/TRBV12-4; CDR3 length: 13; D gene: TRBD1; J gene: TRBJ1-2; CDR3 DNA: TGTGCCAGCAGCCTGGGACAGCACTATGGCTACACCTTC; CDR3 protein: CASSLGQHYGYTF
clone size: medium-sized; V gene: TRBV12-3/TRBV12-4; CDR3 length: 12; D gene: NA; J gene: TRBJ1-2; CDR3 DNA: TGTGCCAGCAAAACGGAGAACTATGGCTACACCTTC; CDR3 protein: CASKTENYGYTF
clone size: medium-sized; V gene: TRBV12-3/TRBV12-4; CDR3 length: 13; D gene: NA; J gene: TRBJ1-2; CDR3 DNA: TGTGCCAGCAGCCGCGACGGACCCTATGGCTACACCTTC; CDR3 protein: CASSRDGPYGYTF
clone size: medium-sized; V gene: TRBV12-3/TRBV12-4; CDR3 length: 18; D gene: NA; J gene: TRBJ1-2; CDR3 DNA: TGTGCCAGCAGTTTGGAGAGAATTACGAGGAGTTCGGACTATGGCTACACCTTC; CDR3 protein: CASSLERITRSSDYGYTF
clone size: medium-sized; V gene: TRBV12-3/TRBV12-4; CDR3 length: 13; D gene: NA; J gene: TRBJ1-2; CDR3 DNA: TGTGCCAGCAGGGCCGGGAGCGAGCGTGGCTACACCTTC; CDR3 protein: CASRAGSERGYTF
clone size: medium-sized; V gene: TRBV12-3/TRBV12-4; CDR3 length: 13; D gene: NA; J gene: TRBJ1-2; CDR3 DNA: TGTGCCAGCAGTTTAGGATATCCCTATGGCTACACCTTC; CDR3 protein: CASSLGYPYGYTF